This TCR beta chain was obtained from a study of blood T cell dynamics during melanoma immunotherapy. Stated time point: week 3, after first cycle of checkpoint inhibitor. One draw preceded checkpoint blockade; another followed its first cycle at week 3. There are 14 residues in the CDR3. Germline lookup yields CDR1 SEHNR and CDR2 FQNEAQ (reference sequence). V lost 4 bases to trimming and J lost 0 bases, with 4 bases between them. The method was immunoSEQ multiplex PCR; TCRdb's version includes in-frame clones alone and lacks a portion of them. The sample records some 16,000 clones, 85% to 95% being singletons. About this clone itself: Its antigen remains unknown.

Study results and limitations: The most clonal sorted CD8+ subset, immune-effector cells, was closest to cell-free DNA CDR3 sequences.

The sequence derives from a human donor with melanoma. Sequenced here: effector memory CD8+ T cells from blood, sampled from a patient treated with checkpoint blockade. This sequence joins TRBV7-9 and TRBJ2-6, with no clear D. The CDR3 protein is CASSSTSGANVLTF. The CDR3 nucleotides read TGTGCCAGCAGCTCCACCTCTGGGGCCAACGTCCTGACTTTC.